Reported below is one TCR beta chain. Its antigen is undetermined. Unique molecular identifiers were used to barcode this TCRbeta library. TCRdb redid the calling of the PCR reads with MiXCR, one entry per CDR3 protein. Of approximately 220,000 distinct CDR3 sequences in the sample, approximately 15% are singletons; the top ten hold roughly two fifths. V lost 9 bases to trimming and J lost 0 bases, with 4 bases between them. There are 12 residues in the CDR3. The germline gives CDR1 KGHDR, CDR2 SFDVKD. This sample was included in a study of T-cell reconstitution after alpha-beta-depleted transplantation in children. Notes on the study in general: Where some patients showed high TCRbeta diversity at day 60, it came from recipient T cells and thymic progenitors that had survived. Several hundred expanded graft clones reportedly gave rise to the alpha-beta T cells present about two months after transplant. Newly produced T cells mostly provided counts and TCRbeta diversity after one year, as hyperexpanded clones declined.

The chain is built from TRBV24-1 and TRBJ2-2; D unresolved. The source was PBMCs, mostly from graft donor cells, collected 360 days after TCRalphabeta/CD19-depleted stem cell transplant. This sequence originates from a male patient between 2 and 15 years old who had a stem cell transplant for acute lymphoblastic leukemia, so the T cells may come from the graft donor. The CDR3 bases are TGTGCCACCTCCTCGAACACCGGGGAGCTGTTTTTT. This encodes CATSSNTGELFF.